This TCR beta chain was recorded in a study of CDR3 diversity in severe acne. The V gene lost 9 bases and the J gene lost 3 bases, with 16 bases spanning the gap. The CDR3 consists of 14 residues. From germline, CDR1 is LNHNV and CDR2 YYDKDF (reference sequence). TCRdb re-analysed the PCR reads in MiXCR, keeping a single row per CDR3 protein. Altogether more than 80,000 distinct CDR3 sequences are present, roughly 49% being singletons, with the ten largest covering about 9.9%. The chain recombines TRBV15 with TRBJ2-3; D possibly corresponds to TRBD2 (6 bases). The specimen sequenced was blood. The receptor was isolated from a male donor with severe acne vulgaris. For the CDR3, the DNA is TGTGCCACTCGGGCCTTGACTAGAACAGATACGCAGTATTTT. Encoded protein: CATRALTRTDTQYF.